This record looks at one T cell receptor (beta chain) sequence and its context. The antigen is unknown. Around 300 ng DNA, roughly 30,000 T cell genomes, went into unsorted PBMC replicate PCRs. In the study's own analysis: Filtering was not the same, since immunoSEQ gave junction-only sequences without quality scores. Here immunoSEQ multiplex PCR was the method, and the copy in TCRdb shows in-frame clones only, minus some. V and J calls plus clone size are reproduced from that table; the DNA served to infer D and trimming. The data contain approximately 500,000 clones, approximately 82% of them singletons. V was trimmed by 5 bases and J by 9 bases, leaving 14 bases between them. The CDR3 covers 13 residues. Germline V gene lookup returns CDR1 MNHNS and CDR2 SASEGT. The sample originates from a study of shared clonotypes between healthy human individuals. Study-level results: Enrolling few donors narrowed the genetic and exposure-history diversity that was represented.

The source is a woman aged 40 to 50 in good health. Some clones in this sample may be carry-over from other donors' samples. V and J are TRBV6-1 and TRBJ2-1; D not resolved. The sequenced sample was PBMCs. Here the CDR3 DNA reads TGTGCCAGCAGTCTGGAGAGTATTAGTGAGCAGTTCTTC. This gives the protein CASSLESISEQFF.